This T cell receptor (beta chain) stems from a study of naive and memory T cell subsets. A few counts support this clonotype. What it binds is unknown. From germline, CDR1 is LGHDT and CDR2 YNNKEL (reference sequence). V dropped 0 bases and J dropped 0 bases, with 9 bases sitting between them. This CDR3 is 17 amino acids long. The beta constant-region primer was an equimolar mix of two oligonucleotides covering TRBC1 and TRBC2. The ligated cDNA underwent four PCR rounds using SP2 and nested alpha and beta constant-region primers. A 12-nucleotide UMI and the SP2 primer were added to the cDNA 3' end by oligonucleotide ligation. From the UMI-ligation and nested PCR reads, TCRdb called clonotypes with MiXCR, one entry per CDR3 protein. The table includes 85,000 or so distinct CDR3 sequences, about 8.2% detected once. The study's findings and limits: Over 85% of naive TCR sequences appeared only once, unlike memory subsets. Clonotypes here are unpaired alpha or beta chain sequences.

Four subsets defined by CD45RA and CD27 were sorted after CD3, CD4, CD8 and live/dead staining. The receptor was derived from a human donor in good health. The sample taken for sequencing was naive CD8+ T cells from blood. The chain carries TRBV3-1 and TRBJ2-6; a weak D match, TRBD1 (5 bases). The chain's CDR3 is CASSQEWTFSGANVLTF. The CDR3 nucleotides are TGTGCCAGCAGCCAAGAATGGACATTCTCTGGGGCCAACGTCCTGACTTTC. The whole variable domain, filled in from reference TRBV3-1 and TRBJ2-6, reads DTAVSQTPKYLVTQMGNDKSIKCEQNLGHDTMYWYKQDSKKFLKIMFSYNNKELIINETVPNRFSPKSPDKAHLNLHINSLELGDSAVYFCASSQEWTFSGANVLTFGAGSRLTVL.